Listed below are T cell receptor beta chains from one sample, sequenced in a study of T cell responses to AZD1222 COVID-19 vaccine. Using immunoSEQ multiplex PCR, the repertoire was profiled, and TCRdb retains in-frame clones only, with some absent. The sample includes around 130,000 clones, over 75% of them seen just once. Sequenced here: peripheral blood, sampled on day 0 of AZD1222 vaccination. The source is an adult in good health. Each CDR3 is given with its conserved first and last residue. The D gene is left open where the match is weak. The size of a clone is reported for some rows only, either as once, few or many, or as a class for expanded clones.

cdr3_nt,cdr3_aa,clone_size,j_call,d_call,v_call
TGTGCCAGCAGTCTCACAGGGGGTCTTTATGGCTACACCTTC,CASSLTGGLYGYTF,-,TRBJ1-2,TRBD1,TRBV7-9
TGTGCCAGCAGCTTGAGGGCGACTGGGGCCAACGTCCTGACTTTC,CASSLRATGANVLTF,-,TRBJ2-6,-,TRBV5-5
TGTGCCAGCTCACGCGAGACCTTATACGAGCAGTACTTC,CASSRETLYEQYF,-,TRBJ2-7,-,TRBV18
TGTGCCAGCAGTTTATGGGGGGGCGAGCAGTACTTC,CASSLWGGEQYF,once,TRBJ2-7,TRBD2,TRBV27
TGCGCCAGCAGCTTGGCAGGGTATGGGTCACCCCTCCACTTT,CASSLAGYGSPLHF,-,TRBJ1-6,-,TRBV5-1
TGTGCCAGCAGCTTAGGGCCCTCCGGGGAGCTGTTTTTT,CASSLGPSGELFF,-,TRBJ2-2,-,TRBV7-3
TGCGCCAGTCAGGGGGGTAGCAGGGATACGCAGTATTTT,CASQGGSRDTQYF,-,TRBJ2-3,-,TRBV5-1
TGTGCCAGTAGTATCGTGTTCGCTGGGGCCAACGTCCTGACTTTC,CASSIVFAGANVLTF,once,TRBJ2-6,-,TRBV19
TGTGCCAGCAGCCAGACGAGAAACAGGGCTTGGGAGCAGTACTTC,CASSQTRNRAWEQYF,-,TRBJ2-7,-,TRBV11-2
TGTGCCAGCAGCTTAGCGGGGATTTGGGGCTACACCTTC,CASSLAGIWGYTF,-,TRBJ1-2,-,TRBV7-9
TGTGCCAGCAGTTTCTCGGGGGGGATTTTTGAAAAACTGTTTTTT,CASSFSGGIFEKLFF,-,TRBJ1-4,-,TRBV27
TGTGCCAGCACTATGGGGGGGGCGAATTCACCCCTCCACTTT,CASTMGGANSPLHF,-,TRBJ1-6,-,TRBV25-1
TGTGCCAGCACAGCCCAGCTGGGTGGGGGGGGTGGCTACACCTTC,CASTAQLGGGGGYTF,-,TRBJ1-2,-,TRBV6-5
TGTGCCAGCAGCTTGGAGTCAGGAAACTTAGAAAATACGCAGTATTTT,CASSLESGNLENTQYF,-,TRBJ2-3,-,TRBV5-5
TGTGCCAGCAGTTACCGAGCAGGAAACACCGGGGAGCTGTTTTTT,CASSYRAGNTGELFF,-,TRBJ2-2,-,TRBV7-9
TGTGCCAGCAGCCTGAGGGGTCCAGAGCCCCAGCATTTT,CASSLRGPEPQHF,-,TRBJ1-5,-,TRBV7-9
TGTGCCAGCAGTGATACAGGGGGCTGGGGACAGCCCCAGCATTTT,CASSDTGGWGQPQHF,-,TRBJ1-5,TRBD1,TRBV27
TGTGCCAGCAGTCGCAGGACAGGTTTTCAACCCGTCTATGGCTACACCTTC,CASSRRTGFQPVYGYTF,-,TRBJ1-2,TRBD1,TRBV28
TGTGCCAGCAGCTCGGCGACAGGCACTGAAGCTTTCTTT,CASSSATGTEAFF,-,TRBJ1-1,-,TRBV7-8
TGTGCCAGCAGCGGGTTGGTAGGCCCTGAAGCTTTCTTT,CASSGLVGPEAFF,-,TRBJ1-1,-,TRBV5-4
TGTGCCAGCAGCTCCCAAACGGGGGCTAACTATGGCTACACCTTC,CASSSQTGANYGYTF,-,TRBJ1-2,-,TRBV7-9
TGTGCCAGCAGTTACGGCGGACAGGGTGGTGGCTACACCTTC,CASSYGGQGGGYTF,-,TRBJ1-2,TRBD1,TRBV6-5
TGTGCCAGCAGTGAAGCCTCGGGGGGCTACTATGGCTACACCTTC,CASSEASGGYYGYTF,-,TRBJ1-2,-,TRBV6-1
TGTGCCAGCAGTGGGCCGACGGGGAGGCTCTCCTACAATGAGCAGTTCTTC,CASSGPTGRLSYNEQFF,-,TRBJ2-1,-,TRBV6-1
TGTGCCTGGAGTGATTGGCGGAGCTCCTACAATGAGCAGTTCTTC,CAWSDWRSSYNEQFF,-,TRBJ2-1,-,TRBV30
TGTGCCAGCAGATCAGACAGGAGTTCACCCCTCCACTTT,CASRSDRSSPLHF,-,TRBJ1-6,-,TRBV28
TGTGCCAGCAGTGTTGAAGGGTCGAGATTGAGGAACACCATATATTTT,CASSVEGSRLRNTIYF,-,TRBJ1-3,-,TRBV6-1
TGTGCCAGCAGTTCTCCCCAGGACGGGGTTAGCAATCAGCCCCAGCATTTT,CASSSPQDGVSNQPQHF,-,TRBJ1-5,-,TRBV6-4
TGTGCCAGCGGATCGGGGAACACCATATATTTT,CASGSGNTIYF,few,TRBJ1-3,-,TRBV19
TGTGCCAGCAGCCAAGTGGGACAGGGGGCGCTTAACTATGGCTACACCTTC,CASSQVGQGALNYGYTF,-,TRBJ1-2,TRBD1,TRBV4-2
TGTGCCAGCAGCGTTAAGCCGACAGAGTTCTACGAGCAGTACTTC,CASSVKPTEFYEQYF,-,TRBJ2-7,-,TRBV11-2
TGTGCCAGCATCCTAACAGCGAACACTGAAGCTTTCTTT,CASILTANTEAFF,-,TRBJ1-1,-,TRBV12-3/TRBV12-4
TGTGCCAGCACCCGACAGGGTGGTGGCTACACCTTC,CASTRQGGGYTF,-,TRBJ1-2,TRBD1,TRBV6-4